One and the same sample provided the 22 T cell receptor beta chains below, sequenced in a study of blood T cell repertoires in COVID-19. The assay was immunoSEQ multiplex PCR, and TCRdb's table has in-frame clones only and misses some. The table lists about 400,000 clones, roughly 90% of them singletons, with more than 2% in the top ten. Sequences were obtained from PBMCs or T cells enriched from blood (not recorded which). The receptor set was obtained from a woman in her 40s with acute COVID-19.

The chain is built from TRBV5-1 and TRBJ1-2; D gene uncertain. The V end was cut by 0 bases, the J end by 1 base, with 10 bases between. The CDR3 totals 15 residues. The germline V gene encodes CDR1 SGHRS and CDR2 YFSETQ. This CDR3 is CASSLDPSDNYGYTF. The DNA for the CDR3 is TGCGCCAGCAGCTTGGATCCCAGTGATAACTATGGCTACACCTTC.

This chain connects TRBV9 to TRBJ2-7; TRBD1 matches 8 bases. Germline V CDR1 and CDR2: SGDLS, YYNGEE. Germline trimming cut 0 bases from V and 0 bases from J; bases unmatched to any gene: 8. This CDR3 comprises 17 residues. CDR3 sequence reads: CASSVGGGTGSSYEQYF. The CDR3 DNA is TGTGCCAGCAGCGTAGGAGGGGGGACAGGCAGCTCCTACGAGCAGTACTTC.

This rearrangement joins TRBV6-5 to TRBJ1-1, with D hard to call. Germline CDR1 is MNHEY and CDR2 is SVGAGI. The CDR3 spans 13 residues. Trimming pared 6 bases from V and 3 bases from J, leaving 11 bases between. The CDR3 DNA reads as TGTGCCAGCAGAAGAACAGAGCACACTGAAGCTTTCTTT. Translating gives CASRRTEHTEAFF.

This clone was recorded once. The rearrangement uses TRBV5-8 and TRBJ2-5, with 11 bases identical to TRBD2. The CDR3 sequence is 17 residues long. Germline CDR1 SGHTS, CDR2 YDEGEE. V dropped 0 bases and J dropped 5; count of bases not matched to a gene: 9. CDR3 in amino acids: CASSLAGTSGLWETQYF. The CDR3, as DNA: TGTGCCAGCAGCTTGGCCGGGACTAGCGGCCTCTGGGAGACCCAGTACTTC.

The rearrangement links TRBV15 to TRBJ2-3; D is possibly TRBD1 (5 bases). V lost 3 bases to trimming and J lost 3 bases, with 7 bases between them. Germline CDR1 reads LNHNV; CDR2 reads YYDKDF (reference sequence). This CDR3 region has 13 residues. The CDR3 sequence: CATSRTATDTQYF. The CDR3 nucleotides read TGTGCCACCAGCAGGACAGCAACAGATACGCAGTATTTT. The entire variable domain, with the rest obtained from reference TRBV15 and TRBJ2-3, is as follows: DAMVIQNPRYQVTQFGKPVTLSCSQTLNHNVMYWYQQKSSQAPKLLFHYYDKDFNNEADTPDNFQSRRPNTSFCFLDIRSPGLGDTAMYLCATSRTATDTQYFGPGTRLTVL.

This clone was recorded a few times. The V gene is TRBV4-2, the J gene TRBJ1-5; the D gene is possibly TRBD1 (6 bases). The length of the CDR3 is 14 residues. The germline gives CDR1 LGHNA, CDR2 YNFKEQ. Trimming removed 2 bases at V and 2 bases at J, with 7 bases between. The CDR3 region is CASSQPGGNQPQHF. CDR3 DNA sequence: TGTGCCAGCAGCCAACCAGGGGGCAATCAGCCCCAGCATTTT.

The CDR3 region is CASSSQGALAEAFF. CDR3 coding DNA: TGTGCCAGTAGTAGCCAGGGGGCGCTGGCTGAAGCTTTCTTT. The gene calls are TRBV19 and TRBJ1-1, with TRBD1 matching 8 bases. This CDR3 spans 14 amino acids. Germline V gives CDR1 LNHDA, CDR2 SQIVND (reference sequence). The V segment lost 4 bases and the J segment 6 bases; nucleotides outside the gene matches: 7.

This chain uses TRBV9 with TRBJ2-3; 7 nucleotides agree with TRBD2. The CDR3 is made up of 15 amino acids. The germline V gene has CDR1 SGDLS and CDR2 YYNGEE. J gave up 1 base and V 2 bases, and 4 bases lay outside the gene matches. CDR3 residues: CASSVRLAGTDTQYF. As DNA, the CDR3 is TGTGCCAGCAGCGTTAGGCTAGCGGGCACAGATACGCAGTATTTT.

In nucleotides, the CDR3 is TGTGCCAGCAAGATGGGACTTTGGGACGAGCAGTACTTC. Translation: CASKMGLWDEQYF. The chain recombines TRBV2 with TRBJ2-7, with D perhaps TRBD2 (6 bases). Between the trimmed V and J ends, which lost 7 bases and 5 bases, there was a span of 15 bases. This CDR3 is 13 amino acids long. Germline-derived CDR1 and CDR2 are SNHLY and FYNNEI.

This clone appeared a few times. One junction end does not reproduce the germline sequence, and a read error may be involved. The chain uses TRBV29-1 and TRBJ1-4, with a tentative D call TRBD1 (5 bases). Germline-derived CDR1 and CDR2 are SQVTM and ANQGSEA. CDR3 length: 11 residues. This CDR3 is CSVEDLVSRAF. In DNA, the CDR3 is TGCAGCGTTGAAGATCTGGTTAGCAGGGCTTTT. Full variable domain (rest looked up from reference TRBV29-1 and TRBJ1-4): SAVISQKPSRDICQRGTSLTIQCQVDSQVTMMFWYRQQPGQSLTLIATANQGSEATYESGFVIDKFPISRPNLTFSTLTVSNMSPEDSSIYLCSVEDLVSRAFGSGTQLSVL.

Written as DNA, the CDR3 is TGTGCCAGTAGTACGACTAGCGAGGAGCAGTACTTC. Translated, it gives CASSTTSEEQYF. The chain combines TRBV19 with TRBJ2-7; 8 nucleotides line up with TRBD2. There are 12 residues in the CDR3. Germline V lookup: CDR1 LNHDA, CDR2 SQIVND (reference sequence). The junction had 3 bases not matched to a gene; V was cut back by 4 bases and J by 7 bases.

The CDR3 bases are TGCGCCAGCAGCTTGGGGACAGGGAGGGAAAAACTGTTTTTT. Its protein product is CASSLGTGREKLFF. V usage is TRBV5-1 and J usage is TRBJ1-4; 8 bases line up with TRBD1. From germline, CDR1 is SGHRS and CDR2 YFSETQ. The CDR3 loop spans 14 amino acids. The ends lost 0 bases at V and 8 bases at J; junction bases unmatched: 3.

V usage is TRBV30 and J usage is TRBJ1-2; 9 bases map to TRBD1. V lost 3 bases and J lost 3; bases outside the gene matches: 2. CDR3 length: 13 amino acids. Germline V CDR1 and CDR2: GTSNPN, SVGIG (reference sequence). The CDR3 region is CAWRRQGDYGYTF. CDR3 in DNA: TGTGCCTGGAGGCGACAGGGGGACTATGGCTACACCTTC.

The CDR3 nucleotides read TGTGCCAGCAGCTTGCAGGTGAACACTGAAGCTTTCTTT. It is translated as CASSLQVNTEAFF. This chain uses TRBV7-2 with TRBJ1-1, with D unresolved. Germline loops: CDR1 SGHTA, CDR2 FQGNSA. The CDR3 contains 13 residues. V was pared by 3 bases and J by 0 bases, with 5 bases between.

This clone was detected only once. The chain couples TRBV6-2 or TRBV6-3 to TRBJ1-5; D uncertain. Germline CDR1 and CDR2: MNHEY and SVGEGT. V was shortened by 0 bases and J by 5 bases, with 8 bases between the two germline ends. The CDR3 loop spans 14 amino acids. The CDR3 DNA reads TGTGCCAGCAGTTACTCGAATCCGGATCAGCCCCAGCATTTT. Translating gives CASSYSNPDQPQHF.

This chain uses TRBV19 with TRBJ1-1; D remains unclear. Trimming shortened V by 0 bases and J by 4 bases, and 6 bases separated the two germline ends. This CDR3 region has 13 residues. Germline V lookup: CDR1 LNHDA, CDR2 SQIVND (reference sequence). DNA for the CDR3: TGTGCCAGTAGTATAGAGGGCCGCACTGAAGCTTTCTTT. The encoded protein is CASSIEGRTEAFF.

This rearrangement joins TRBV5-6 to TRBJ1-2; D is unresolved. CDR1 SGHDT and CDR2 YYEEEE come from the germline V gene. The CDR3 covers 14 residues. With 6 bases removed from V and 0 bases from J, the gap between germline ends came to 12 bases. CDR3 in amino acids: CASTPGDTNYGYTF. The CDR3 DNA is TGTGCCAGCACCCCCGGGGATACTAACTATGGCTACACCTTC.

This chain connects TRBV7-8 to TRBJ2-7; 9 bases fit TRBD1. The CDR3 extends over 14 amino acids. Trimming removed 2 bases from V and 6 bases from J; junction bases left unmatched: 5. Germline CDR1 SGHVS, CDR2 FQNEAQ. The CDR3 loop is CASSLRDRVAEQYF. In DNA, the CDR3 is TGTGCCAGCAGCTTACGGGACAGGGTGGCCGAGCAGTACTTC.

This chain connects TRBV11-2 to TRBJ1-5; no firm D call. CDR1 and CDR2 from the germline V gene are SGHAT and FQNNGV. The CDR3 extends over 14 amino acids. Trimming removed 4 bases at V and 0 bases at J, with 7 bases between. CDR3 nucleotide sequence: TGTGCCAGCAGCTCGACTAATAGCAATCAGCCCCAGCATTTT. This gives the protein CASSSTNSNQPQHF.

The chain employs TRBV19 and TRBJ2-3; D may be TRBD1 (6 bases). Germline CDR1 LNHDA, CDR2 SQIVND (reference sequence). There are 14 residues in the CDR3. V lost 5 bases and J 5 bases, leaving 14 bases between the germline ends. The DNA of the CDR3 is TGTGCCAGTAGTCAGGGGCGGGTACGAGATACGCAGTATTTT. Encoded protein: CASSQGRVRDTQYF.

This clone has a handful of counts. This chain connects TRBV15 to TRBJ1-5, with 8 bases that match TRBD1. This CDR3 is built from 15 residues. The germline V gene encodes CDR1 LNHNV and CDR2 YYDKDF (reference sequence). J lost 7 bases, V lost 4 bases, and 9 bases had no gene match. The chain's CDR3 is CATSNTGGGFQPQHF. The CDR3 DNA sequence: TGTGCCACCAGCAACACAGGGGGAGGGTTCCAGCCCCAGCATTTT.

The rearrangement links TRBV10-1 to TRBJ2-1; 7 bases line up with TRBD2. CDR3 length equals 12 residues. The junction had 11 bases not matched to a gene; V was cut back by 6 bases and J by 15 bases. Per germline, CDR1 WNHNN and CDR2 SYGVQD (reference sequence). The CDR3 DNA sequence: TGCGCCAGCAGCCCGACGACTAGCTCGCGGTTCTTC. This translates into CASSPTTSSRFF.